Sequencing of this T cell receptor beta chain was carried out in a study of CD8 T cells in ankylosing spondylitis. The length of the CDR3 is 16 residues. CDR1 MNHEY and CDR2 SVGAGI come from the germline V gene. Losses at the gene ends were 2 bases for V and 9 bases for J; bases not matched to a gene: 10. This clonotype was found a few times. The target antigen is unknown. By quantitative 5'-RACE with molecular barcodes, the TCR beta libraries were made. Via MiXCR, TCRdb re-called the 5' RACE reads, giving one row per CDR3 protein. Of around 890,000 distinct CDR3 sequences in the sample, 10% to 15% were seen once. Study-wide points: Previously reported in reactive arthritis synovial fluid and blood were some of the motif variants. Seemingly characteristic of ankylosing spondylitis blood was a TCR beta motif consisting of under 10 highly homologous variants.

The rearrangement links TRBV6-5 to TRBJ2-4; 10 positions match TRBD2. This clonotype originated in a male donor with ankylosing spondylitis. Sequencing was performed on blood, either unsorted or a sorted T cell fraction (not recorded which). CDR3: CASSYRLAGVSVIQYF. The CDR3 coding sequence is TGTGCCAGCAGTTACCGGCTAGCGGGAGTGTCGGTCATTCAGTACTTC.